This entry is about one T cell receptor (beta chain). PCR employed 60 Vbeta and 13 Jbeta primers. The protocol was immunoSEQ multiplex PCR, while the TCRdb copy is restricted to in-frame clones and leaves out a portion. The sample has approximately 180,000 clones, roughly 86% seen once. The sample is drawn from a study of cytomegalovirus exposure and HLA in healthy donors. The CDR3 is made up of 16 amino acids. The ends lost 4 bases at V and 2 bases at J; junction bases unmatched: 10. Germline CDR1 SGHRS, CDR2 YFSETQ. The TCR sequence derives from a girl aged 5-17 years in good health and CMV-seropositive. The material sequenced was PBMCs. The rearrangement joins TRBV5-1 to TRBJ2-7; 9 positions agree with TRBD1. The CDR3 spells CASSTRPGQGTYEQYF. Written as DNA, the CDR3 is TGCGCCAGCAGCACCCGACCGGGACAGGGTACCTACGAGCAGTACTTC. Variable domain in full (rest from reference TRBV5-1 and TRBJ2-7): KAGVTQTPRYLIKTRGQQVTLSCSPISGHRSVSWYQQTPGQGLQFLFEYFSETQRNKGNFPGRFSGRQFSNSRSEMNVSTLELGDSALYLCASSTRPGQGTYEQYFGPGTRLTVT.